This record looks at one TCR beta chain sequence and its context. What it binds is unknown. This sample was included in a study of human T cells and chemical hapten exposure. Germline V gene sequence: CDR1 MNHEY, CDR2 SVGEGT. J gave up 0 bases and V 1 base, and 15 bases lay outside the gene matches. The CDR3 contains 20 residues. TCRdb re-derived calls from the RACE reads in MiXCR, one entry per CDR3 protein. Of 300,000 to 450,000 distinct CDR3 sequences in the sample, around 5.5% are singletons; the top ten hold 2.5% to 3%. Study findings and constraints: The count of PT1 expanded TCRs correlated positively with patch test score.

Time point defined: pre-sensitization, week 0. Treatment noted: therapeutic diphenylcyclopropenone sensitization with weekly scalp DPC. V gene TRBV6-2 or TRBV6-3 combines with J gene TRBJ2-1, with 7 bases that match TRBD1. Sequences were derived from whole blood, sampled in connection with sensitization to the hapten diphenylcyclopropenone (DPC). The TCR sequence derives from a woman aged 45-65 years with alopecia areata. Some clones in this sample may be carry-over from other donors' samples. The CDR3 nucleotides are TGTGCCAGCAGTTACTTGAGGGTGCCCTTCAGGGGGAGCTCCTACAATGAGCAGTTCTTC. This gives the protein CASSYLRVPFRGSSYNEQFF.